Following are 31 T cell receptor beta chains from one sample sequenced in a study of response to subunit inactivated influenza vaccine. TCRdb processed the RT-PCR reads anew with MiXCR; each CDR3 protein has one entry. The sample has about 540,000 distinct CDR3 sequences, approximately 24% seen once. These records were also assigned to another study, of T cells expressing NK-cell markers. That report adds: The authors generated TCR beta cDNA through 5'RACE template switching with UMIs.

Sequencing was performed on CD4+ T cells sorted from PBMCs, taken roughly 12 days after vaccination. The receptors originated from a middle-aged man who received an inactivated influenza vaccine.

This clonotype was counted once. The chain combines TRBV7-8 with TRBJ2-2; D ambiguous. The CDR3 contains 13 residues. V lost 7 bases, J lost 9 bases, and 15 bases lay in between. CDR1 and CDR2 from the germline V gene are SGHVS and FQNEAQ. CDR3 residues: CASTPRVDRELFF. Here the CDR3 DNA reads TGTGCCAGCACCCCTCGTGTCGATAGGGAGCTGTTTTTT.

The CDR3 spells CASSYSGGPRDEQFF. The CDR3 DNA sequence: TGTGCCAGCAGTTACTCGGGGGGGCCTAGGGATGAGCAGTTCTTC. The chain has TRBV6-2 or TRBV6-3 and TRBJ2-1; perhaps TRBD2 as D (7 bases). The CDR3 is made up of 15 amino acids. Germline assignment: CDR1 MNHEY and CDR2 SVGEGT. Between the trimmed V and J ends, which lost 0 bases and 8 bases, there was a span of 14 bases.

The gene calls are TRBV20-1 and TRBJ2-3, with 7 bases lining up with TRBD1. In germline, CDR1 is DFQATT, CDR2 SNEGSKA (reference sequence). There are 14 residues in the CDR3. V was pared by 4 bases and J by 6 bases, with 10 bases of the junction left unmatched. CDR3 region: CSAMSPDRTDTQYF. The CDR3 nucleotides are TGCAGTGCTATGTCCCCGGACAGGACGGATACGCAGTATTTT.

The chain joins TRBV4-3 to TRBJ1-1; D gene uncertain. The germline CDR1 and CDR2 sequences are LGHNA and YSLEER. This CDR3 has 16 amino acids. The germline V and J ends were trimmed by 0 bases and 0 bases, with 11 bases remaining between them. CDR3 loop: CASSQDPYSVNTEAFF. The CDR3 DNA reads as TGCGCCAGCAGCCAAGATCCTTATTCGGTGAACACTGAAGCTTTCTTT.

This sequence joins TRBV19 and TRBJ2-6; 8 positions agree with TRBD1. Germline values: CDR1 LNHDA, CDR2 SQIVND (reference sequence). The V and J ends lost 6 bases and 7 bases, in that order; junction bases with no gene match: 14. This CDR3 is built from 17 residues. CDR3 in amino acids: CASSSRGRALAANVLTF. The CDR3 DNA is TGTGCCAGTAGCAGCAGGGGGCGTGCTCTGGCAGCCAACGTCCTGACTTTC.

This chain connects TRBV11-2 to TRBJ1-3, with TRBD1 matching 9 bases. V lost 3 bases, J lost 3 bases, and 3 bases stayed unmatched. From germline, CDR1 is SGHAT and CDR2 FQNNGV. This CDR3 has 15 amino acids. The CDR3 sequence: CASSLGQGGGNTIYF. CDR3 DNA sequence: TGTGCCAGCAGCTTGGGACAGGGAGGTGGAAACACCATATATTTT. Based on the CDR3 plus reference TRBV11-2 and TRBJ1-3, the full variable domain is EAGVAQSPRYKIIEKRQSVAFWCNPISGHATLYWYQQILGQGPKLLIQFQNNGVVDDSQLPKDRFSAERLKGVDSTLKIQPAKLEDSAVYLCASSLGQGGGNTIYFGEGSWLTVV.

This chain joins TRBV4-2 and TRBJ1-5; D is undetermined. Germline CDR1 LGHNA, CDR2 YNFKEQ. The CDR3 spans 13 residues. V lost 1 base and J lost 7, with 8 bases in between. CDR3 sequence reads: CASSQGGRQPQHF. DNA for the CDR3: TGTGCCAGCAGCCAAGGAGGGAGGCAGCCCCAGCATTTT.

In its sample, this clonotype was seen a few times. This chain uses TRBV24-1 with TRBJ2-2; tentative D call: TRBD2 (7 bases). Germline CDR1 reads KGHDR; CDR2 reads SFDVKD. This CDR3 region has 16 residues. The V end was cut by 4 bases, the J end by 3 bases, with 14 bases between. Here the CDR3 DNA reads TGTGCCACCAGTGACCCACAGGGAGGGGACACCGGGGAGCTGTTTTTT. Translating it yields CATSDPQGGDTGELFF.

The genes are TRBV6-2 or TRBV6-3 and TRBJ1-2; possibly TRBD1 for D (6 bases). V was clipped by 7 bases and J by 3 bases, with 21 bases between them. Germline CDR1 and CDR2: MNHEY and SVGEGT. This CDR3 has 16 amino acids. The CDR3 here is CASTYTGQSWDYGYTF. CDR3 nucleotides: TGTGCCAGCACCTACACCGGACAGAGTTGGGACTATGGCTACACCTTC.

The V and J genes are TRBV6-1 and TRBJ2-2; possibly TRBD1 for D (6 bases). V was shortened by 7 bases and J by 4 bases, with 16 bases between the two germline ends. There are 15 residues in the CDR3. CDR1 MNHNS and CDR2 SASEGT come from the germline V gene. The CDR3 nucleotides are TGTGCCAGCACCCTGGGGGCAAACCCCACCGGGGAGCTGTTTTTT. Translating gives CASTLGANPTGELFF.

This clonotype has ten or more counts. The germline gene is not matched at one end of the junction; a read error may be the cause. This rearrangement joins TRBV4-3 to TRBJ1-1, with D possibly being TRBD1 (5 bases). The CDR3 consists of 18 residues. CDR1 LGHNA and CDR2 YSLEER come from the germline V gene. The CDR3 nucleotides read TGCGCCAGCAGCCAAGGTGTGGAGGCGGATTACAGGAGATTGTTTTTTGTCTTT. It is translated as CASSQGVEADYRRLFFVF.

This chain connects TRBV3-1 to TRBJ2-1; TRBD1 matches at 7 bases. The CDR3 is made up of 21 amino acids. The junction had 30 bases not matched to a gene; V was cut back by 4 bases and J by 9 bases. Germline-derived CDR1 and CDR2 are LGHDT and YNNKEL (reference sequence). DNA for the CDR3: TGTGCCAGCAGCCCCAAAATTCCTCCTTCAAGCCGCCGACAGGGACCAAGTGAGCAGTTCTTC. Its translation: CASSPKIPPSSRRQGPSEQFF.

This clonotype was found a few times. V gene TRBV12-3 or TRBV12-4 combines with J gene TRBJ1-4; D possibly corresponds to TRBD1 (5 bases). Trimming removed 3 bases from V and 8 bases from J, with 10 bases in between. The CDR3 is 13 amino acids. CDR3 nucleotides: TGTGCCAGCAGTTTCGGGGCGAGGGAAAAACTGTTTTTT. Translated, it gives CASSFGAREKLFF.

The chain carries TRBV3-1 and TRBJ2-1; 8 bases are a match to TRBD2. The CDR3 is 16 amino acids. CDR1 is LGHDT, CDR2 YNNKEL, per germline (reference sequence). V lost 4 bases and J lost 2; bases outside the gene matches: 7. CDR3 sequence: CASSRLAGNPYNEQFF. Here the CDR3 DNA reads TGTGCCAGCAGCCGGCTAGCGGGCAATCCCTACAATGAGCAGTTCTTC.

This clonotype was observed a handful of times. This chain connects TRBV5-6 to TRBJ2-4; the match to TRBD1 covers 7 bases. Looked up from germline, CDR1 is SGHDT and CDR2 is YYEEEE. V was clipped by 4 bases and J by 6 bases; unmatched bases: 4. This CDR3 is 13 amino acids long. The chain's CDR3 is CASSPGQPNIQYF. CDR3 nucleotide sequence: TGTGCCAGCAGCCCGGGACAGCCAAACATTCAGTACTTC.

This clonotype has just a few counts. The chain employs TRBV24-1 and TRBJ2-2; 10 nucleotides line up with TRBD1. Per germline, CDR1 KGHDR and CDR2 SFDVKD. V dropped 3 bases and J dropped 6; count of bases not matched to a gene: 9. CDR3 length: 17 residues. For the CDR3, the DNA is TGTGCCACCAGTGATCTGCGGACAGGGGGAGTGTCCGGGGAGCTGTTTTTT. This gives the protein CATSDLRTGGVSGELFF.

The chain recombines TRBV5-5 with TRBJ2-7; no clear D. The ends were cut back, 2 bases at V and 0 bases at J, with 12 bases in the middle. Germline CDR1 reads SGHKS; CDR2 reads YYEKEE (reference sequence). CDR3 size: 15 residues. This CDR3 is CASSLFTGSSYEQYF. DNA for the CDR3: TGTGCCAGCAGCTTATTCACGGGCTCCTCCTACGAGCAGTACTTC. The variable domain in full, with the rest retrieved from reference TRBV5-5 and TRBJ2-7, is DAGVTQSPTHLIKTRGQQVTLRCSPISGHKSVSWYQQVLGQGPQFIFQYYEKEERGRGNFPDRFSARQFPNYSSELNVNALLLGDSALYLCASSLFTGSSYEQYFGPGTRLTVT.

This clonotype was seen a few times. The chain carries TRBV12-3 or TRBV12-4 and TRBJ1-6, with 8 nucleotides matching TRBD1. CDR3 length equals 15 residues. V lost 3 bases and J lost 10; bases outside the gene matches: 8. CDR3 DNA: TGTGCCAGCAGTTTCGAAGGACAGGGTCGGTCACCCCTCCACTTT. Translated: CASSFEGQGRSPLHF.

The chain has TRBV4-3 and TRBJ1-6, with D unresolved. In germline, CDR1 is LGHNA, CDR2 YSLEER. V was shortened by 5 bases and J by 10 bases, with 6 bases between the two germline ends. This CDR3 has 11 amino acids. The CDR3 DNA is TGCGCCAGCAGCGGATTCTCACCCCTCCACTTT. This translates into CASSGFSPLHF.

The chain carries TRBV2 and TRBJ2-7; a possible D gene is TRBD1 (5 bases). The germline CDR1 and CDR2 sequences are SNHLY and FYNNEI. CDR3 size: 13 residues. The germline V and J ends were trimmed by 5 bases and 7 bases, with 15 bases remaining between them. The CDR3 nucleotides read TGTGCCAGCAGTCCGGCAGGGATCGAAGAGCAGTACTTC. Its translation is CASSPAGIEEQYF.

J is TRBJ2-7 and V is TRBV7-9; 12 bases agree with TRBD1. After removal of 5 bases from V and 6 bases from J, the junction contained 8 bases not matched to a gene. This CDR3 spans 15 amino acids. CDR1 is SEHNR, CDR2 FQNEAQ, per germline (reference sequence). The CDR3 DNA follows: TGTGCCAGCAGCCGATCGGGACAGGGGGCTGGCGAGCAGTACTTC. Translated: CASSRSGQGAGEQYF.

This clonotype has just a few counts. This chain connects TRBV5-1 to TRBJ2-2; D is ambiguous. The CDR3 extends over 16 amino acids. In germline, CDR1 is SGHRS, CDR2 YFSETQ. V dropped 0 bases and J dropped 0 bases, with 9 bases sitting between them. The CDR3 loop is CASSLAVNTNTGELFF. As DNA, the CDR3 is TGCGCCAGCAGCTTGGCGGTTAACACGAACACCGGGGAGCTGTTTTTT.

V and J are TRBV29-1 and TRBJ2-1; D uncertain. This CDR3 has 14 amino acids. Germline values: CDR1 SQVTM, CDR2 ANQGSEA. V gave up 3 bases and J gave up 1 base, with 10 bases separating them. CDR3 sequence reads: CSVDVQKSYNEQFF. Here the CDR3 DNA reads TGCAGCGTTGACGTACAGAAGTCCTACAATGAGCAGTTCTTC.

In its sample, this clonotype was seen a few times. The rearrangement links TRBV7-2 to TRBJ2-5; no firm D call. The CDR3 is 14 residues long. Per the germline V gene, CDR1 is SGHTA and CDR2 is FQGNSA. Trimming removed 2 bases from V and 2 bases from J, with 9 bases in between. Here the CDR3 DNA reads TGTGCCAGCAGCTTATTCGGCGGTCAAGAGACCCAGTACTTC. Residues: CASSLFGGQETQYF.

The CDR3 DNA reads as TGCAGCGTCGATGCTAACTATGGCTACACCTTC. It translates to CSVDANYGYTF. The chain employs TRBV29-1 and TRBJ1-2, with D unclear. CDR3 size: 11 residues. The germline CDR1 and CDR2 sequences are SQVTM and ANQGSEA. The V end was cut by 6 bases, the J end by 0 bases, with 5 bases between.

This clonotype was detected only once. The CDR3 DNA follows: TGCGCCAGCAGCCAAGCAGGGGGCCGCGAGCAGTACTTC. Translated: CASSQAGGREQYF. J is TRBJ2-7 and V is TRBV4-3; TRBD1 matches at 8 bases. This CDR3 is 13 amino acids long. CDR1 is LGHNA, CDR2 YSLEER, per germline. V dropped 1 base and J dropped 6; count of bases not matched to a gene: 2.

This clonotype has only a few counts. The rearrangement links TRBV12-3 or TRBV12-4 to TRBJ1-1; D remains unclear. The CDR3 has 14 amino acids. The germline V and J ends were trimmed by 5 bases and 4 bases, with 14 bases remaining between them. CDR3 nucleotides: TGTGCCAGCAGTACCGGACTCCCGGGCACTGAAGCTTTCTTT. Encoded protein: CASSTGLPGTEAFF.

The V call is TRBV6-5, the J call TRBJ1-6; 8 bases are shared with TRBD1. V lost 1 base, J lost 3 bases, and 11 bases stayed unmatched. Germline V CDR1 and CDR2: MNHEY, SVGAGI. The CDR3 length is 19 residues. The CDR3 reads CASSYFGQGEGSYNSPLHF. The CDR3, as DNA: TGTGCCAGCAGTTACTTTGGACAGGGAGAGGGAAGCTATAATTCACCCCTCCACTTT.

This sequence joins TRBV15 and TRBJ2-1, with 8 bases matching TRBD2. Germline V lookup: CDR1 LNHNV, CDR2 YYDKDF (reference sequence). This CDR3 comprises 15 residues. The trim removed 1 base at V and 4 bases at J, leaving 3 bases unmatched. This CDR3 reads CATSRVLAEYNEQFF. The CDR3, as DNA: TGTGCCACCAGCAGAGTACTAGCGGAGTACAATGAGCAGTTCTTC.

In its sample, this clonotype was seen a few times. This chain links TRBV11-3 with TRBJ2-1, with TRBD1 matching 12 bases. After removal of 1 base from V and 0 bases from J, the junction contained 16 bases not matched to a gene. The CDR3 has 22 amino acids. The V gene's germline CDR1 is SGHNT and CDR2 YENEEA. CDR3: CASSLVLSRDRGLLSSYNEQFF. The CDR3 coding sequence is TGTGCCAGCAGCTTAGTCCTCTCCCGGGACAGGGGGCTGTTAAGCTCCTACAATGAGCAGTTCTTC. The complete variable domain, with remaining parts taken from reference TRBV11-3 and TRBJ2-1, reads EAGVVQSPRYKIIEKKQPVAFWCNPISGHNTLYWYLQNLGQGPELLIRYENEEAVDDSQLPKDRFSAERLKGVDSTLKIQPAELGDSAVYLCASSLVLSRDRGLLSSYNEQFFGPGTRLTVL.

This clonotype was counted only a few times. This chain joins TRBV7-8 and TRBJ2-7; 7 nucleotides align to TRBD1. Germline V CDR1 and CDR2: SGHVS, FQNEAQ. CDR3 length equals 17 residues. V gave up 0 bases and J gave up 0 bases; unmatched junction bases: 8. CDR3 protein: CASSLATRTGRSYEQYF. The CDR3 DNA sequence: TGTGCCAGCAGCTTAGCGACTCGGACAGGACGCTCCTACGAGCAGTACTTC.